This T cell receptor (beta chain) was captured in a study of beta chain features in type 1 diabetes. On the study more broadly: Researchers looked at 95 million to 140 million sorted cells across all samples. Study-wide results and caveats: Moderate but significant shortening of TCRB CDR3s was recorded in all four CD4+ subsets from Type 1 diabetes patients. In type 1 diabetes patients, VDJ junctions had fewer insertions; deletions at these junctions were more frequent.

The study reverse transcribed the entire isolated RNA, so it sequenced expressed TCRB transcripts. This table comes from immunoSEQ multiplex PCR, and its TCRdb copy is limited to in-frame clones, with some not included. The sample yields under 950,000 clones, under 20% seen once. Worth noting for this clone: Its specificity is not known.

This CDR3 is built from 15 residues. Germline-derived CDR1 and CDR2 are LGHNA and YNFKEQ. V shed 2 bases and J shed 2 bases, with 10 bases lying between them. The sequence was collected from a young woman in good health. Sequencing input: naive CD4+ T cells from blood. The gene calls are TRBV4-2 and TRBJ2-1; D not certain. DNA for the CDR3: TGTGCCAGCAGCCAACCAGACTCCCCCTACAATGAGCAGTTCTTC. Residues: CASSQPDSPYNEQFF.